Presented here are 17 T cell receptor beta chains from one specimen sequenced in a study of spatial heterogeneity in lung cancer. TCRdb reprocessed the 5' RACE reads with MiXCR, giving one entry per CDR3 protein. The sample lists around 25,000 distinct CDR3 sequences, roughly 5% seen once, with roughly 26% in the top ten. The time point was: blood at routine non-recurrence follow-up after resection. The sample in question was PBMCs, obtained at follow-up. The receptor source for this set is a female donor with early-stage non-small cell lung cancer.

In its sample, this clonotype was seen many times. The V call is TRBV28, the J call TRBJ1-2; unclear D gene. Germline V gene sequence: CDR1 MDHEN, CDR2 SYDVKM. This CDR3 region has 14 residues. V lost 1 base to trimming and J lost 7 bases, with 13 bases between them. CDR3 sequence: CASSLFSGSGGYTF. The DNA for the CDR3 is TGTGCCAGCAGTTTATTTAGCGGGAGTGGTGGCTACACCTTC.

This clonotype was seen repeatedly, ten times or more. This chain joins TRBV28 and TRBJ1-2; a weak D match, TRBD1 (6 bases). The CDR3 is 16 residues long. The germline gives CDR1 MDHEN, CDR2 SYDVKM. V dropped 6 bases and J dropped 5 bases, with 22 bases sitting between them. Here the CDR3 DNA reads TGTGCCAGCAGGTTCGCAACGGGGGCAGGGAGATATGGCTACACCTTC. Amino acids: CASRFATGAGRYGYTF.

This clonotype was counted ten times or more. The V gene is TRBV4-2, the J gene TRBJ1-3, with a possible D match to TRBD1 (5 bases). V lost 0 bases and J lost 4, with 7 bases in between. The CDR3 spans 14 residues. Germline CDR1 is LGHNA and CDR2 is YNFKEQ. The CDR3 region is CASSQDRAGNTIYF. Here the CDR3 DNA reads TGTGCCAGCAGCCAAGACAGGGCCGGAAACACCATATATTTT.

There are many counts of this clonotype. The chain uses TRBV7-2 and TRBJ2-7; 8 positions match TRBD2. The CDR3 consists of 15 residues. The trim removed 4 bases at V and 3 bases at J, leaving 8 bases unmatched. Germline lookup yields CDR1 SGHTA and CDR2 FQGNSA. The CDR3 DNA reads TGTGCCAGCAGCTATTCCGGGGGGGCTAACTACGAGCAGTACTTC. Amino acid sequence: CASSYSGGANYEQYF. The whole variable domain, filled in from reference TRBV7-2 and TRBJ2-7, reads GAGVSQSPSNKVTEKGKDVELRCDPISGHTALYWYRQSLGQGLEFLIYFQGNSAPDKSGLPSDRFSAERTGGSVSTLTIQRTQQEDSAVYLCASSYSGGANYEQYFGPGTRLTVT.

There are many counts of this clonotype. J is TRBJ2-3 and V is TRBV5-6, with D hard to call. The germline V gene has CDR1 SGHDT and CDR2 YYEEEE. Deletions cut 5 bases from V and 5 bases from J, with 6 bases between. This CDR3 has 11 residues. CDR3 bases: TGTGCCAGCAGTACGCAAGATACGCAGTATTTT. Amino acid sequence: CASSTQDTQYF.

This clonotype was seen many times. The chain couples TRBV12-3 or TRBV12-4 to TRBJ1-2; no definite D call. This CDR3 has 11 amino acids. V lost 5 bases, J lost 4 bases, and 5 bases lay in between. CDR3 sequence (DNA): TGTGCCAGCAGTCTCGGCTATGGCTACACCTTC. It specifies CASSLGYGYTF.

This clonotype came up a few times. V and J are TRBV20-1 and TRBJ2-2, with D tentatively TRBD1 (5 bases). This CDR3 region has 13 residues. Germline assignment: CDR1 DFQATT and CDR2 SNEGSKA (reference sequence). V lost 3 bases, J lost 3 bases, and 8 bases lay in between. The CDR3 spells CSASRADTGELFF. In nucleotides, the CDR3 is TGCAGTGCTAGCAGGGCGGACACCGGGGAGCTGTTTTTT.

The CDR3 DNA reads as TGTGCCAGCGCGGACCTCTCCTACAATGAGCAGTTCTTC. This gives the protein CASADLSYNEQFF. The chain links TRBV3-1 to TRBJ2-1; D remains unclear. The CDR3 is 13 amino acids. The V gene's germline CDR1 is LGHDT and CDR2 YNNKEL (reference sequence). Trimming pared 8 bases from V and 0 bases from J, leaving 8 bases between.

This clonotype was observed many times. J is TRBJ1-2 and V is TRBV13, with TRBD1 matching 7 bases. Germline CDR1 reads PRHDT; CDR2 reads FYEKMQ (reference sequence). J lost 0 bases, V lost 2 bases, and 6 bases had no gene match. The CDR3 extends over 16 amino acids. The CDR3: CASSLTGDSSNYGYTF. The DNA of the CDR3 is TGTGCCAGCAGCTTAACCGGGGACAGCTCTAACTATGGCTACACCTTC. The variable domain in full, completed from reference TRBV13 and TRBJ1-2, reads AAGVIQSPRHLIKEKRETATLKCYPIPRHDTVYWYQQGPGQDPQFLISFYEKMQSDKGSIPDRFSAQQFSDYHSELNMSSLELGDSALYFCASSLTGDSSNYGYTFGSGTRLTVV.

This clonotype was seen repeatedly, ten times or more. The V call is TRBV7-2, the J call TRBJ1-2, with 8 bases that match TRBD1. Germline V gives CDR1 SGHTA, CDR2 FQGNSA. The CDR3 is 15 amino acids. V lost 1 base, J lost 8 bases, and 9 bases stayed unmatched. The CDR3: CASSLDGGQGRGYTF. CDR3 in DNA: TGTGCCAGCAGCTTAGATGGAGGACAGGGAAGGGGCTACACCTTC.

Many counts were recorded for this clonotype. The V gene is TRBV7-9, the J gene TRBJ1-4; 9 bases map to TRBD1. V was clipped by 3 bases and J by 8 bases; unmatched bases: 13. This CDR3 is 17 amino acids long. Germline assignment: CDR1 SEHNR and CDR2 FQNEAQ (reference sequence). Here the CDR3 DNA reads TGTGCCAGCAGCTTGCGTTCGGGGACAGGGCTAGAAGAAAAACTGTTTTTT. Its protein is CASSLRSGTGLEEKLFF.

This clonotype was detected ten times or more. The gene calls are TRBV20-1 and TRBJ2-1, with 11 nucleotides matching TRBD2. Germline CDR1 reads DFQATT; CDR2 reads SNEGSKA (reference sequence). This CDR3 region has 19 residues. Losses at the gene ends were 0 bases for V and 3 bases for J; bases not matched to a gene: 13. The CDR3 is CSARDFGTSGSPFYNEQFF. CDR3 sequence (DNA): TGCAGTGCTAGAGATTTCGGGACTAGCGGTTCACCTTTCTACAATGAGCAGTTCTTC.

This clonotype was detected ten times or more. V gene TRBV28 combines with J gene TRBJ1-5; 12 nucleotides align to TRBD1. This CDR3 comprises 16 residues. Trimming at V came to 5 bases and at J to 9 bases, leaving 11 bases not matched to a gene. Germline values: CDR1 MDHEN, CDR2 SYDVKM. The CDR3 nucleotides read TGTGCCAGCAGTCCCACCGGGACAGGGGGCGTGAGGCCCCAGCATTTT. Its protein product is CASSPTGTGGVRPQHF.

In this sample, this clonotype turned up many times. J is TRBJ1-1 and V is TRBV29-1; TRBD1 might be the D (6 bases). Germline values: CDR1 SQVTM, CDR2 ANQGSEA. The V gene lost 7 bases and the J gene lost 6 bases, with 18 bases spanning the gap. CDR3 length equals 13 residues. CDR3 sequence: CSGGRGGSAEAFF. CDR3 DNA: TGCAGCGGCGGGCGAGGGGGATCCGCTGAAGCTTTCTTT.

This clonotype was observed at least ten times. Written as DNA, the CDR3 is TGTGCCAGCAGCACTAGCGGGGCTACAGATACGCAGTATTTT. This sequence encodes CASSTSGATDTQYF. V gene TRBV6-4 combines with J gene TRBJ2-3, with 10 positions matching TRBD2. CDR1 MRHNA and CDR2 SNTAGT come from the germline V gene. V was pared by 6 bases and J by 3 bases, with 3 bases of the junction left unmatched. The CDR3 runs 14 residues.

Ten or more counts support this clonotype. The gene calls are TRBV15 and TRBJ2-7; D possibly corresponds to TRBD2 (6 bases). The CDR3 is 14 amino acids. The V gene's germline CDR1 is LNHNV and CDR2 YYDKDF (reference sequence). V was pared by 0 bases and J by 5 bases, with 11 bases between. The CDR3 loop is CATSREGRLDEQYF. CDR3 coding DNA: TGTGCCACCAGCAGAGAAGGAAGACTAGACGAGCAGTACTTC.

This clonotype was recorded many times. The chain couples TRBV30 to TRBJ1-2, with D tentatively TRBD1 (6 bases). The CDR3 covers 15 residues. Trimming took 3 bases from V and 4 from J, leaving 18 bases between them. Germline V gives CDR1 GTSNPN, CDR2 SVGIG (reference sequence). CDR3 protein: CAWSHTGLRVYGYTF. In DNA form, the CDR3 reads TGTGCCTGGAGCCATACAGGGCTTCGGGTCTATGGCTACACCTTC.